This T cell receptor (beta chain) was found in a study of blood T cell repertoires in COVID-19. Study context: Acute and convalescent COVID-19 samples came from the United States, Italy and Spain. Sources were T cells, B-cell-depleted T cells, or PBMCs; the material itself was cDNA or gDNA.

Authors' processing steps: Quantification of nucleated cells was approximated via reference gene primer amplification. Generated by immunoSEQ multiplex PCR, the TCRdb table keeps only in-frame clones and is missing some. The D gene and trimming were derived from the DNA, and the V and J assignments and clone size from that table. The table shows about 100,000 clones, with around nine tenths occurring only once. Seattle patient enrollment occurred during active infection, with longitudinal follow-up thereafter. The clonotype was recovered from a woman aged 45-65 years with COVID-19, enrolled during active disease. Sequences were obtained from peripheral blood.

DNA for the CDR3: TGTGCCAGCAGTGAACGGAGGGGAGAGACCCAGTACTTC. Translating gives CASSERRGETQYF. The chain carries TRBV6-1 and TRBJ2-5; possible D gene TRBD2, 6 bases. Germline CDR1 MNHNS, CDR2 SASEGT. The CDR3 runs to 13 residues. The V end lost 2 bases, the J end lost 4 bases, and 8 bases lay between the germline ends.